This TCR beta chain is from a study of cytotoxic CD8 clonotypes in ibrutinib-treated CLL. Study findings and constraints: Clonality was higher at ibrutinib response and returned toward baseline at progression. On treatment, the uncommon public clonotypes contracted or remained stable.

Comments on this clone: Its specificity is not known.

From cryopreserved PBMCs came around 2 micrograms of genomic DNA used for TCR beta libraries. V lost 2 bases and J 8 bases, leaving 12 bases between the germline ends. The CDR3 runs 13 residues. Per germline, CDR1 SGHDN and CDR2 FVKESK. Investigators sought sequencing depths of between 1 in 200,000 and 1 in 1 million T cells. Sequencing was performed with immunoSEQ multiplex PCR; in TCRdb, only in-frame clones are kept and a portion is missing. The sample shows roughly 45,000 clones, 60% to 80% of them seen only once. This chain uses TRBV14 with TRBJ1-2; D call uncertain. The source of this sequence is a human donor with chronic lymphocytic leukemia. The specimen comprised PBMCs, sampled after 24 months of ibrutinib treatment. CDR3 sequence reads: CASSQRAAGGYTF. As DNA, the CDR3 is TGTGCCAGCAGCCAAAGAGCGGCAGGAGGCTACACCTTC.